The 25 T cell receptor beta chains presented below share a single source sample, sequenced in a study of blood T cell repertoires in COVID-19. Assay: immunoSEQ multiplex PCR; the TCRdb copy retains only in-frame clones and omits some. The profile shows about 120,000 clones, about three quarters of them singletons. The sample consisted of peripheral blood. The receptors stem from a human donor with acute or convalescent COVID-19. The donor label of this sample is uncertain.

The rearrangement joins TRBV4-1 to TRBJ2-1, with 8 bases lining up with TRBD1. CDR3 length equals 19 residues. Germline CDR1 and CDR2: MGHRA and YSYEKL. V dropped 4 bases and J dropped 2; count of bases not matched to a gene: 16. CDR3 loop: CASSRQDLSTGQAYNEQFF. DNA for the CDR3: TGCGCCAGCAGCCGCCAAGATCTAAGTACGGGACAGGCCTACAATGAGCAGTTCTTC.

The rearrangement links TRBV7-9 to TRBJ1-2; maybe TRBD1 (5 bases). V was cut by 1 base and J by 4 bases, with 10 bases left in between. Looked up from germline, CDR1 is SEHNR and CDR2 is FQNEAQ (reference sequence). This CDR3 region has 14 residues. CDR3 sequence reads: CASSLERGSYGYTF. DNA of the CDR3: TGTGCCAGCAGCTTAGAAAGGGGAAGCTATGGCTACACCTTC.

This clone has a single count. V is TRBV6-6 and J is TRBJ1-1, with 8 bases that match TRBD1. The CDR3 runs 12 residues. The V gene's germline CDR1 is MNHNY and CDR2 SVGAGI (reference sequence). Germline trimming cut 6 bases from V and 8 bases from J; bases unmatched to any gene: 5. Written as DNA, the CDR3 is TGTGCCAGCAGGACCGGACAGGGCGAAGCTTTCTTT. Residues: CASRTGQGEAFF.

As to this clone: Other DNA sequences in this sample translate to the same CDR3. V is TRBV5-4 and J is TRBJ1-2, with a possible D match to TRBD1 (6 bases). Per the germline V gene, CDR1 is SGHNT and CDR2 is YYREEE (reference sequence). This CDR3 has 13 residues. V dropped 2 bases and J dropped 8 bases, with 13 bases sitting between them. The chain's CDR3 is CASSLQGSYGYTF. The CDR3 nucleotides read TGTGCCAGCAGCTTACAGGGTTCGTACGGCTACACCTTC.

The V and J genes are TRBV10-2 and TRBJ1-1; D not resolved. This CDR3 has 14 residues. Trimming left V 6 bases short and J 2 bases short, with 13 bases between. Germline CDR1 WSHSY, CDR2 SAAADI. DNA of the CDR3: TGCGCCAGCAGGTCGGGGTTTGGCAACACTGAAGCTTTCTTT. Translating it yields CASRSGFGNTEAFF.

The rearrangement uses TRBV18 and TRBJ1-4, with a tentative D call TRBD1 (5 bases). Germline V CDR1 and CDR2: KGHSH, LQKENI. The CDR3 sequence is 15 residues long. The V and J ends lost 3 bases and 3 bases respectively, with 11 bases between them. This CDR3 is CASSPQGPSNEKLFF. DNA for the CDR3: TGTGCCAGCTCACCCCAGGGCCCCTCTAATGAAAAACTGTTTTTT.

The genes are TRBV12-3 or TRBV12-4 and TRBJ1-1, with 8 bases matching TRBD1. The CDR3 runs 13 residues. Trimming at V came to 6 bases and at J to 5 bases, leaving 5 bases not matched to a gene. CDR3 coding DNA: TGTGCCAGCAGACGTCAGGGGGCGACTGAAGCTTTCTTT. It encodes CASRRQGATEAFF.

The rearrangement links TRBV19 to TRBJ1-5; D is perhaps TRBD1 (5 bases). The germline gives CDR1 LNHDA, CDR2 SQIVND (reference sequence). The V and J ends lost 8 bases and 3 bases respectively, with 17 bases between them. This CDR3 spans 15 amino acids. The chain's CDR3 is CASGERGGPNQPQHF. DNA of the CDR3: TGTGCCAGTGGGGAAAGGGGAGGGCCCAATCAGCCCCAGCATTTT.

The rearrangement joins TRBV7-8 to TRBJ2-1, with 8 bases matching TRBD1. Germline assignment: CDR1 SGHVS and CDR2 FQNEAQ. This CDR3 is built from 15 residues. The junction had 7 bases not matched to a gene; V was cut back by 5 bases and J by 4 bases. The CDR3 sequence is CASSHGQGRYNEQFF. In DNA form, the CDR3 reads TGTGCCAGCAGCCACGGACAGGGCCGATACAATGAGCAGTTCTTC.

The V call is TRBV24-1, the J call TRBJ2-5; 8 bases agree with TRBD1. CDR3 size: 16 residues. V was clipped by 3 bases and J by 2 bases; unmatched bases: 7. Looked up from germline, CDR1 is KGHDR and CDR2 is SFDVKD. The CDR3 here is CATSDVRTGFQETQYF. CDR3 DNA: TGTGCCACCAGTGATGTCCGGACAGGGTTTCAAGAGACCCAGTACTTC.

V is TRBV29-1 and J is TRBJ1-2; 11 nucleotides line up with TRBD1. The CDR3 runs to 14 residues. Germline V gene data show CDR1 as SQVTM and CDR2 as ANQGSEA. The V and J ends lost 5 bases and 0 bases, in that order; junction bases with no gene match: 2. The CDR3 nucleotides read TGCAGCGTTCGGACAGGGGGCTCTAACTATGGCTACACCTTC. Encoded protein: CSVRTGGSNYGYTF.

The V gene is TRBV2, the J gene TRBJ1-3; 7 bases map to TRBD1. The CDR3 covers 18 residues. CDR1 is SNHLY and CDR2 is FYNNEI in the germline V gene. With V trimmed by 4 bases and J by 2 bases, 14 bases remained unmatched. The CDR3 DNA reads TGTGCCAGCAGTGCATCGACAGGGCCTGGTATGCCTGGAAACACCATATATTTT. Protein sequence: CASSASTGPGMPGNTIYF.

CDR3 in amino acids: CSTVGVDNEQFF. The CDR3 DNA reads as TGCAGCACAGTCGGGGTGGACAATGAGCAGTTCTTC. The rearrangement links TRBV29-1 to TRBJ2-1; a weak D match, TRBD2 (5 bases). Germline loops: CDR1 SQVTM, CDR2 ANQGSEA. Trimming took off 8 bases at V and 5 bases at J, with 13 bases between the two ends. CDR3 length: 12 residues.

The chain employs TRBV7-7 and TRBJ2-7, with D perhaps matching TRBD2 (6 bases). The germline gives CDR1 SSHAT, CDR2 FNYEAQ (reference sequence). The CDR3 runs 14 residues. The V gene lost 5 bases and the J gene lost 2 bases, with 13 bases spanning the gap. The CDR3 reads CASSQGTGAYEQYF. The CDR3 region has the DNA TGTGCCAGCAGCCAAGGGACTGGCGCCTACGAGCAGTACTTC.

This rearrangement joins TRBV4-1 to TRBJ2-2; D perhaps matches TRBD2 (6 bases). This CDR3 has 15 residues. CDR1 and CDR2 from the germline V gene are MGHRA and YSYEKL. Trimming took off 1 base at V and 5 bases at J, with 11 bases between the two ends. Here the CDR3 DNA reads TGCGCCAGCAGCCAAGGGGGCGCGGGGACCGGGGAGCTGTTTTTT. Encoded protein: CASSQGGAGTGELFF.

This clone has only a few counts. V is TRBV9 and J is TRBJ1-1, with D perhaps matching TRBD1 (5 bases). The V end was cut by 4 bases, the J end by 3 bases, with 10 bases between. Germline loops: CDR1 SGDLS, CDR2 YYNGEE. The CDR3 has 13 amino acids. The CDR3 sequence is CASSQGGYTEAFF. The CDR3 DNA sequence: TGTGCCAGCAGCCAGGGAGGGTACACTGAAGCTTTCTTT.

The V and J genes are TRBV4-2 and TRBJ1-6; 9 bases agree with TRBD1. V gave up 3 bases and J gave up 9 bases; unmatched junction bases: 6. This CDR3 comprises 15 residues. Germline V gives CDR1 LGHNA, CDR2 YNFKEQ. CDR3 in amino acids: CASSQDRGRSSPLHF. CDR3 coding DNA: TGTGCCAGCAGCCAGGACAGGGGACGGAGTTCACCCCTCCACTTT.

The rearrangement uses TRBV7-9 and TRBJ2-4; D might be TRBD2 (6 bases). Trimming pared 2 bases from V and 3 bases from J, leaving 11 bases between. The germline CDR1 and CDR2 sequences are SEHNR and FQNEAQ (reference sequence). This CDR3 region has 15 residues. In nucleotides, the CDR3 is TGTGCCAGCAGCTTAACCGGGGGAAGCAAAAACATTCAGTACTTC. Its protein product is CASSLTGGSKNIQYF.

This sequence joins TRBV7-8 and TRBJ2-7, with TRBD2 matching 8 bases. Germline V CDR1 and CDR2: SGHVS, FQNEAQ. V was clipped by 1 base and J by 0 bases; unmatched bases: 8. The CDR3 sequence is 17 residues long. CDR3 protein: CASSLVGRGGRSYEQYF. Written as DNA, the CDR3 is TGTGCCAGCAGCTTAGTAGGTCGGGGGGGGCGCTCCTACGAGCAGTACTTC. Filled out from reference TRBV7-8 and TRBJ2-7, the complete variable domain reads GAGVSQSPRYKVAKRGQDVALRCDPISGHVSLFWYQQALGQGPEFLTYFQNEAQLDKSGLPSDRFFAERPEGSVSTLKIQRTQQEDSAVYLCASSLVGRGGRSYEQYFGPGTRLTVT.

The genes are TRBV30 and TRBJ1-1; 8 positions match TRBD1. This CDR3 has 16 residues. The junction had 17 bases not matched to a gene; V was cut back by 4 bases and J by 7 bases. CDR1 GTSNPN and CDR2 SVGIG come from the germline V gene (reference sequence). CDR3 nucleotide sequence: TGTGCCTGGAAGAAGAATCCGACAGGGGCTGGAGGTGAAGCTTTCTTT. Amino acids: CAWKKNPTGAGGEAFF.

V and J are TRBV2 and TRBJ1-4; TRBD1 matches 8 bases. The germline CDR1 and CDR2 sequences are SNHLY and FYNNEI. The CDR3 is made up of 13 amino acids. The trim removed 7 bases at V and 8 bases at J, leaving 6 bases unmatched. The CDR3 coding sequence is TGTGCCAGCACTTGGACAGGGAGCGAAAAACTGTTTTTT. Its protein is CASTWTGSEKLFF.

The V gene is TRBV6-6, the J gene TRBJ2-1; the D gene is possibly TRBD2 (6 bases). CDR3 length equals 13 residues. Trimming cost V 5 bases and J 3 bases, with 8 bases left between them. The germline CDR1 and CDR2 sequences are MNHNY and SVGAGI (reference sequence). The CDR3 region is CASSRRGYNEQFF. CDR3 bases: TGTGCCAGCAGTAGGAGGGGCTACAATGAGCAGTTCTTC.

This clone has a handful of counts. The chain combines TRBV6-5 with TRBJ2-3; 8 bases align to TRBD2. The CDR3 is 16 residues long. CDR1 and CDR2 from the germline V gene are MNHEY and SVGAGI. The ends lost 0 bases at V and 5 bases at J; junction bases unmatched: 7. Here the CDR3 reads CASSYSIGGAKDTQYF. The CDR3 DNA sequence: TGTGCCAGCAGTTACTCGATCGGGGGGGCCAAAGATACGCAGTATTTT.

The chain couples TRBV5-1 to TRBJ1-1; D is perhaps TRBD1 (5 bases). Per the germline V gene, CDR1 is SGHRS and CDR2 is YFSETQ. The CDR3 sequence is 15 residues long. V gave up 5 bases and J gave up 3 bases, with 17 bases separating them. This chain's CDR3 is CASSSESGIYTEAFF. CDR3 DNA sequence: TGCGCCAGCAGTTCGGAGTCAGGGATATACACTGAAGCTTTCTTT. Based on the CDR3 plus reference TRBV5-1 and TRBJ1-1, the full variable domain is KAGVTQTPRYLIKTRGQQVTLSCSPISGHRSVSWYQQTPGQGLQFLFEYFSETQRNKGNFPGRFSGRQFSNSRSEMNVSTLELGDSALYLCASSSESGIYTEAFFGQGTRLTVV.

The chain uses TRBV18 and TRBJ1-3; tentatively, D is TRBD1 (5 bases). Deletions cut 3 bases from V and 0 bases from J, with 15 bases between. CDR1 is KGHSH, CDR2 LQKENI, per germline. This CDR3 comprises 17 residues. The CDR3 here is CASSPTAEVSSGNTIYF. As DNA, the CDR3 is TGTGCCAGCTCACCGACAGCCGAGGTTAGCTCTGGAAACACCATATATTTT.